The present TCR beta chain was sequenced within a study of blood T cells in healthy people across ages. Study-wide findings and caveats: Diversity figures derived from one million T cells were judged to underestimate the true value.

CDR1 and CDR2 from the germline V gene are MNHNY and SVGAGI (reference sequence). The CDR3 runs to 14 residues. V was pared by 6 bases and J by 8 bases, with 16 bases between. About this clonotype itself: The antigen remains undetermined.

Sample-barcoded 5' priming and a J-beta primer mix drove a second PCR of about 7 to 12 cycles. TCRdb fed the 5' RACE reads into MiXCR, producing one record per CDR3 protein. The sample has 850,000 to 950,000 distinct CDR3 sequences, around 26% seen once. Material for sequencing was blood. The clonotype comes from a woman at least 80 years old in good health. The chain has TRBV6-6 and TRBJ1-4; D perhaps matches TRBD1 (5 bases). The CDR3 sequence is CASRSGGGEEKLFF. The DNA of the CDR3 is TGTGCCAGCAGGTCCGGGGGGGGGGAGGAAAAACTGTTTTTT.